These 23 T cell receptor beta chains were sequenced from one sample in a study of human T cells and chemical hapten exposure. Individual cDNA molecules in this library carried unique molecular identifiers. Each CDR3 protein is one row after TCRdb ran MiXCR on the reads. In the table there are about 120,000 distinct CDR3 sequences, over 7.5% of which are singletons. Blood, whole and unfractionated, served as the source for total RNA extraction. The sequenced material came from whole blood. The receptor source for this set is a human donor in good health. Some clones in this sample may be carry-over from other donors' samples.

In this sample, this clonotype turned up many times. The rearrangement uses TRBV29-1 and TRBJ2-3; D uncertain. Per the germline V gene, CDR1 is SQVTM and CDR2 is ANQGSEA. V was trimmed by 6 bases and J by 3 bases, leaving 4 bases between them. The CDR3 sequence is 10 residues long. CDR3 DNA sequence: TGCAGCGTCTGGACAGATACGCAGTATTTT. This gives the protein CSVWTDTQYF.

This clonotype occurred many times. The rearrangement links TRBV30 to TRBJ2-7, with 8 bases aligning to TRBD1. Germline CDR1 GTSNPN, CDR2 SVGIG (reference sequence). The CDR3 is made up of 13 amino acids. V was pared by 0 bases and J by 6 bases, with 4 bases of the junction left unmatched. CDR3: CAWSVGTGAEQYF. The CDR3 DNA follows: TGTGCCTGGAGTGTAGGGACAGGTGCCGAGCAGTACTTC.

This clonotype was found many times. The rearrangement links TRBV7-2 to TRBJ1-1, with 7 positions matching TRBD1. The length of the CDR3 is 15 residues. CDR1 and CDR2 from the germline V gene are SGHTA and FQGNSA. The V segment lost 1 base and the J segment 4 bases; nucleotides outside the gene matches: 6. CDR3 sequence reads: CASSLGDRDSTEAFF. In DNA form, the CDR3 reads TGTGCCAGCAGCTTAGGCGACAGGGATTCCACTGAAGCTTTCTTT.

This clonotype was found many times. The V gene is TRBV9, the J gene TRBJ2-3; D remains ambiguous. The germline V gene has CDR1 SGDLS and CDR2 YYNGEE. The CDR3 contains 14 residues. The ends were cut back, 0 bases at V and 6 bases at J, with 11 bases in the middle. CDR3 DNA: TGTGCCAGCAGCGTAGATACAGCGACGGATACGCAGTATTTT. This codes for CASSVDTATDTQYF.

This clonotype was observed at least ten times. V usage is TRBV12-3 or TRBV12-4 and J usage is TRBJ1-1; no clear D. The germline V and J ends were trimmed by 8 bases and 0 bases, with 16 bases remaining between them. The CDR3 runs 15 residues. Here the CDR3 reads CASGSPGDMNTEAFF. CDR3 nucleotides: TGTGCCAGCGGCTCGCCCGGAGACATGAACACTGAAGCTTTCTTT.

The chain employs TRBV10-3 and TRBJ2-1; 8 bases agree with TRBD2. Looked up from germline, CDR1 is ENHRY and CDR2 is SYGVKD. The V gene end was trimmed by 8 bases and the J gene end by 6 bases; junction bases not matched to a gene: 12. The CDR3 totals 15 residues. The CDR3 sequence: CAIESGLVQGNEQFF. CDR3 nucleotide sequence: TGTGCCATCGAATCGGGACTAGTCCAAGGCAATGAGCAGTTCTTC.

This clonotype was picked up a small number of times. The chain employs TRBV7-6 and TRBJ2-1, with 9 bases matching TRBD2. The V gene end was trimmed by 5 bases and the J gene end by 5 bases; junction bases not matched to a gene: 7. Germline V CDR1 and CDR2: SGHVS, FNYEAQ. The CDR3 extends over 15 amino acids. In DNA, the CDR3 is TGTGCCAGCAGCCTTAGCGGGAGTCCCAACAATGAGCAGTTCTTC. Translating it yields CASSLSGSPNNEQFF.

This clonotype was picked up many times. The chain combines TRBV12-3 or TRBV12-4 with TRBJ1-6; 7 bases map to TRBD1. CDR3 length: 15 amino acids. V trimming: 6 bases; J trimming: 9 bases; junction bases outside the gene matches: 11. This CDR3 reads CASRQTGSPGSPLHF. CDR3 bases: TGTGCCAGCAGACAGACAGGGTCCCCTGGTTCACCCCTCCACTTT.

J is TRBJ2-1 and V is TRBV7-9; 7 bases map to TRBD1. The CDR3 spans 18 residues. CDR1 and CDR2 (germline): SEHNR, FQNEAQ (reference sequence). J was trimmed by 3 bases and V by 5 bases; bases with no gene match: 16. The CDR3 DNA reads TGTGCCAGCAGCATGGAGCGAAACCGGGACAGCAGCTACAATGAGCAGTTCTTC. Protein product: CASSMERNRDSSYNEQFF.

At least ten counts were recorded for this clonotype. This sequence joins TRBV7-2 and TRBJ2-2; TRBD2 agrees at 7 bases. Germline CDR1 reads SGHTA; CDR2 reads FQGNSA. CDR3 length: 18 amino acids. The J segment lost 5 bases and the V segment lost 2 bases, leaving 14 bases of the junction unmatched. CDR3 nucleotides: TGTGCCAGCAGCTTACAACGTTTGGCGGGAGCTAAGACCGGGGAGCTGTTTTTT. Its translation: CASSLQRLAGAKTGELFF.

There are many counts of this clonotype. The chain recombines TRBV2 with TRBJ1-1; no clear D gene. Trimming removed 11 bases from V and 3 bases from J, with 16 bases in between. The CDR3 covers 13 residues. The V gene's germline CDR1 is SNHLY and CDR2 FYNNEI. CDR3 protein: CAGRVDPHTEAFF. The CDR3 DNA reads TGTGCCGGACGAGTCGATCCGCACACTGAAGCTTTCTTT.

This clonotype appeared a few times. V is TRBV6-1 and J is TRBJ2-7; D gene uncertain. Between the trimmed V and J ends, which lost 8 bases and 1 base, there was a span of 24 bases. Germline loops: CDR1 MNHNS, CDR2 SASEGT. There are 17 residues in the CDR3. CDR3 residues: CASPPPGPESSSYEQYF. CDR3 DNA: TGTGCCAGCCCCCCGCCGGGTCCCGAATCGTCGTCCTACGAGCAGTACTTC.

This clonotype has just a few counts. This chain joins TRBV6-2 or TRBV6-3 and TRBJ2-2; 7 bases fit TRBD2. CDR1 is MNHEY, CDR2 SVGEGT, per germline. V trimming: 5 bases; J trimming: 6 bases; junction bases outside the gene matches: 21. The CDR3 loop spans 19 amino acids. The CDR3 spells CASSPPPPGTSALSGELFF. As DNA, the CDR3 is TGTGCCAGCAGTCCTCCACCCCCTGGCACTAGCGCCCTTTCCGGGGAGCTGTTTTTT.

This clonotype was picked up many times. This sequence joins TRBV7-2 and TRBJ1-6; TRBD1 might be the D (5 bases). V was trimmed by 2 bases and J by 0 bases, leaving 14 bases between them. This CDR3 spans 18 amino acids. Per the germline V gene, CDR1 is SGHTA and CDR2 is FQGNSA. CDR3 DNA sequence: TGTGCCAGCAGCTTATTGGCAGGGTCTAGCTCCTATAATTCACCCCTCCACTTT. This codes for CASSLLAGSSSYNSPLHF.

This clonotype has at least ten counts. V and J are TRBV9 and TRBJ2-3, with D perhaps TRBD1 or TRBD2 (5 bases each). Trimming took off 4 bases at V and 1 base at J, with 13 bases between the two ends. The germline V gene encodes CDR1 SGDLS and CDR2 YYNGEE. This CDR3 contains 15 residues. CDR3: CASSFRDGGTDTQYF. The CDR3, as DNA: TGTGCCAGCAGCTTCCGGGACGGTGGCACAGATACGCAGTATTTT. The entire variable domain, with the rest obtained from reference TRBV9 and TRBJ2-3, is as follows: DSGVTQTPKHLITATGQRVTLRCSPRSGDLSVYWYQQSLDQGLQFLIQYYNGEERAKGNILERFSAQQFPDLHSELNLSSLELGDSALYFCASSFRDGGTDTQYFGPGTRLTVL.

This clonotype was observed a single time. With a much larger clone just one base away, this may be a read error. This chain uses TRBV20-1 with TRBJ2-3, with TRBD2 matching over 8 bases. Trimming removed 4 bases from V and 0 bases from J; junction bases left unmatched: 6. CDR3 size: 15 residues. Germline loops: CDR1 DFQATT, CDR2 SNEGSKA (reference sequence). CDR3 loop: CSATGLATSTDTQYF. DNA of the CDR3: TGCAGTGCTACAGGACTAGCTACAAGCACAGATACGCAGTATTTT.

For this clonotype: It may be a read error: a sequence one base away is much more abundant. This rearrangement joins TRBV29-1 to TRBJ1-1; D gene unclear. The germline V gene has CDR1 SQVTM and CDR2 ANQGSEA. The CDR3 sequence is 12 residues long. The V and J ends lost 3 bases and 6 bases respectively, with 11 bases between them. DNA of the CDR3: TGCAGCGTTGACGGCGGAAACGCTGAAGCTTTCTTT. Its protein product is CSVDGGNAEAFF.

The chain recombines TRBV5-1 with TRBJ2-3, with 10 bases identical to TRBD2. The CDR3 spans 15 residues. V shed 0 bases, J shed 4 bases, and the junction held 2 bases outside the gene matches. Germline loops: CDR1 SGHRS, CDR2 YFSETQ. The CDR3 DNA is TGCGCCAGCAGCTTGGCCGGGACTAGCGCAGATACGCAGTATTTT. It is translated as CASSLAGTSADTQYF.

In its sample, this clonotype was seen a few times. The chain links TRBV12-3 or TRBV12-4 to TRBJ2-3, with D possibly called TRBD1 or TRBD2 (5 bases each). V lost 3 bases, J lost 11 bases, and 18 bases lay in between. The CDR3 contains 14 residues. CDR3 nucleotides: TGTGCCAGCAGTTTTCGGGACCCTCCTCGAGAGCAGTATTTT. Translated: CASSFRDPPREQYF.

This clonotype occurred many times. This chain links TRBV20-1 with TRBJ2-5, with TRBD2 matching over 13 bases. The CDR3 contains 16 residues. Germline V lookup: CDR1 DFQATT, CDR2 SNEGSKA (reference sequence). Losses at the gene ends were 2 bases for V and 2 bases for J; bases not matched to a gene: 5. The CDR3 bases are TGCAGTGCTAGAAGACTAGCGGGGGGACCGCAAGAGACCCAGTACTTC. Translated, it gives CSARRLAGGPQETQYF.

The chain joins TRBV19 to TRBJ1-2; unclear D gene. CDR3 length: 14 residues. Trimming removed 7 bases from V and 6 bases from J, with 18 bases in between. The germline V gene has CDR1 LNHDA and CDR2 SQIVND (reference sequence). The CDR3: CASTMRRASDGYTF. The DNA for the CDR3 is TGTGCCAGTACGATGAGGAGAGCCTCGGATGGCTACACCTTC.

This clonotype was counted only a few times. This rearrangement joins TRBV19 to TRBJ2-5; 12 positions match TRBD2. The CDR3 has 16 amino acids. Germline CDR1 and CDR2: LNHDA and SQIVND (reference sequence). V was clipped by 1 base and J by 3 bases; unmatched bases: 3. For the CDR3, the DNA is TGTGCCAGTAGTATAGTGAGACTAGCGGGAGAAGAGACCCAGTACTTC. The encoded protein is CASSIVRLAGEETQYF.

This clonotype was seen a handful of times. The chain combines TRBV12-3 or TRBV12-4 with TRBJ2-3; the match to TRBD1 covers 9 bases. The junction had 10 bases not matched to a gene; V was cut back by 7 bases and J by 2 bases. The CDR3 length is 16 residues. CDR3: CASTLRGQGVTDTQYF. As DNA, the CDR3 is TGTGCCAGCACTCTTCGGGGACAGGGAGTCACAGATACGCAGTATTTT.